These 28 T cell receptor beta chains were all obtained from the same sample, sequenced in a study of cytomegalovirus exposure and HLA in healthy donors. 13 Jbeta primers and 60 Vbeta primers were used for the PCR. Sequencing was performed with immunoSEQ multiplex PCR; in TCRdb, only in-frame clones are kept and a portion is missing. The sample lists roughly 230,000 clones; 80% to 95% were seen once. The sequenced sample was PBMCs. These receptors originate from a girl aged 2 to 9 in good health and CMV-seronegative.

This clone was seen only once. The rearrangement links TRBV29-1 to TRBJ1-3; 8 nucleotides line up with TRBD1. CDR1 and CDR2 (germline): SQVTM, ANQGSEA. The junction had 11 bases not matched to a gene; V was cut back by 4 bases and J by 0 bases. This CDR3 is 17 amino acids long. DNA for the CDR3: TGCAGCGTTGGATGGTACGGACAGGGTGGCTCTGGAAACACCATATATTTT. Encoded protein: CSVGWYGQGGSGNTIYF.

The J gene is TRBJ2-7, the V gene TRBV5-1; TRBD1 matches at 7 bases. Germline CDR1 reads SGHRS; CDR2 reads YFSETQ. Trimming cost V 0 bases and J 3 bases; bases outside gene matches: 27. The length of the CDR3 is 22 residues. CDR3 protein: CASSLAPHSGQVRWMQYYEQYF. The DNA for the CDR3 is TGCGCCAGCAGCTTGGCCCCTCACTCCGGACAGGTTAGGTGGATGCAGTACTACGAGCAGTACTTC.

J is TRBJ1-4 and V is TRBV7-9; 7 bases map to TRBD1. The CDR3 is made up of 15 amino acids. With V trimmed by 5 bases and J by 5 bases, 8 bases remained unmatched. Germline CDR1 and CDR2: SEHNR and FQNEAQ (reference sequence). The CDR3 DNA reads TGTGCCAGCAGCCAGGGGGGAACTAACAATGAAAAACTGTTTTTT. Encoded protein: CASSQGGTNNEKLFF.

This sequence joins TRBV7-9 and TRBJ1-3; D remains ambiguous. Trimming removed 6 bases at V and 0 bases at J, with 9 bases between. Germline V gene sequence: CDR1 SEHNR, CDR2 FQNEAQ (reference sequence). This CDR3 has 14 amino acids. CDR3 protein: CASRERDSGNTIYF. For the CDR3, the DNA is TGTGCCAGCAGGGAGAGGGACTCTGGAAACACCATATATTTT. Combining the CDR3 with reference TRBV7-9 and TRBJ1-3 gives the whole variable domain DTGVSQNPRHKITKRGQNVTFRCDPISEHNRLYWYRQTLGQGPEFLTYFQNEAQLEKSRLLSDRFSAERPKGSFSTLEIQRTEQGDSAMYLCASRERDSGNTIYFGEGSWLTVV.

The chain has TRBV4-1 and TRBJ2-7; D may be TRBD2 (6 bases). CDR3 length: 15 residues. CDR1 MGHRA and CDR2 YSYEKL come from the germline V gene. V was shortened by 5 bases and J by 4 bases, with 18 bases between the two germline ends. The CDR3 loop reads CASSVRLDSPYEQYF. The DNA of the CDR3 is TGCGCCAGCAGCGTCCGACTAGACAGTCCGTACGAGCAGTACTTC.

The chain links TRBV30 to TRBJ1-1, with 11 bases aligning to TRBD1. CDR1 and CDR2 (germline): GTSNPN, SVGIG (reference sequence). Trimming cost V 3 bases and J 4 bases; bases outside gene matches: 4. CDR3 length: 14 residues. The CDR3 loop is CAWSGGQGVTEAFF. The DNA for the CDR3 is TGTGCCTGGAGCGGGGGACAGGGGGTCACTGAAGCTTTCTTT.

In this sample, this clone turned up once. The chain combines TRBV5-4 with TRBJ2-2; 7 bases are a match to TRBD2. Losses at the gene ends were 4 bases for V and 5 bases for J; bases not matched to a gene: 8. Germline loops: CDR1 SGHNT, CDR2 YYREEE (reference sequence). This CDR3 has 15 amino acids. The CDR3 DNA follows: TGTGCCAGCAGCCCCACGGCGGGAGAAACCGGGGAGCTGTTTTTT. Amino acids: CASSPTAGETGELFF.

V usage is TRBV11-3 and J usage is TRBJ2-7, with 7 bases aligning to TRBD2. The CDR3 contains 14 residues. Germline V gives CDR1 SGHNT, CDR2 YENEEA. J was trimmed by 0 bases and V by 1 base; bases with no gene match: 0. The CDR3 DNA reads TGTGCCAGCAGCTTAGCGGGGGGCTCCTACGAGCAGTACTTC. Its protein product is CASSLAGGSYEQYF.

The CDR3 reads CASSLDRIVGYEQYF. The CDR3 DNA reads as TGTGCCAGCAGCCTCGACAGGATTGTTGGCTACGAGCAGTACTTC. This chain uses TRBV28 with TRBJ2-7; D may be TRBD1 (6 bases). V was clipped by 6 bases and J by 3 bases, with 18 bases between them. CDR1 and CDR2 from the germline V gene are MDHEN and SYDVKM. The CDR3 is 15 residues long.

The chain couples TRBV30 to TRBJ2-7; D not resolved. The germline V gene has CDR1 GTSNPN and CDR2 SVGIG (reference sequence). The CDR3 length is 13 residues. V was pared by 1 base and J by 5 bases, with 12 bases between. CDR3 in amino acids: CAWSGENLDEQYF. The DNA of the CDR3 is TGTGCCTGGAGTGGTGAGAATCTCGACGAGCAGTACTTC.

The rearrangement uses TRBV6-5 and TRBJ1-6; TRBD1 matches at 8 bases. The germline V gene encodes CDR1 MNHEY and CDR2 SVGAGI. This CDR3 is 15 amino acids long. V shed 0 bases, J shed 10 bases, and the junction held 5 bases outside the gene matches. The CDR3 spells CASSYSGRGRSPLHF. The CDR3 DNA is TGTGCCAGCAGTTACTCAGGCAGGGGGCGGTCACCCCTCCACTTT.

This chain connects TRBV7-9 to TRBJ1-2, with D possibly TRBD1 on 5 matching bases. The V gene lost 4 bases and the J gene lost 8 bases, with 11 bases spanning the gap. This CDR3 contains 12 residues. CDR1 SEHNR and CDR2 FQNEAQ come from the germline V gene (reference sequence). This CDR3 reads CASSSQELGYTF. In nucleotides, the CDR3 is TGTGCCAGCAGCTCACAGGAATTAGGCTACACCTTC.

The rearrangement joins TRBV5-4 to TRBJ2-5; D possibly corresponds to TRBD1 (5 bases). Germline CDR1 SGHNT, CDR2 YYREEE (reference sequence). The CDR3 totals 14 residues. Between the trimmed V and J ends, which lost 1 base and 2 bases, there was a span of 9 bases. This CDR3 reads CASSLLAGQETQYF. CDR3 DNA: TGTGCCAGCAGCTTGTTGGCAGGGCAAGAGACCCAGTACTTC.

CDR3 nucleotides: TGTGCCAGTAGTCCTCCCCCGACTAGCGGGACGATGAGGGAGCAGTACTTC. Its translation is CASSPPPTSGTMREQYF. This rearrangement joins TRBV19 to TRBJ2-7; 11 bases line up with TRBD2. The ends lost 5 bases at V and 7 bases at J; junction bases unmatched: 16. The length of the CDR3 is 17 residues. Germline CDR1 LNHDA, CDR2 SQIVND (reference sequence).

DNA of the CDR3: TGTGCTAGTGGTTTGCATACTACTAACTATGGCTACACCTTC. It yields the protein CASGLHTTNYGYTF. The chain recombines TRBV12-5 with TRBJ1-2; D is ambiguous. This CDR3 region has 14 residues. Germline CDR1 reads LGHNT; CDR2 reads FRNRAP. The V and J ends lost 2 bases and 0 bases respectively, with 7 bases between them.

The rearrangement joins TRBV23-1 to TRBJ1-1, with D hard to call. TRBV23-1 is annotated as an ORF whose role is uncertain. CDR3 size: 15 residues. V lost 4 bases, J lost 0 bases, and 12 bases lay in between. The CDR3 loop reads CASSPQQVLNTEAFF. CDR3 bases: TGCGCCAGCAGTCCCCAGCAGGTCCTGAACACTGAAGCTTTCTTT.

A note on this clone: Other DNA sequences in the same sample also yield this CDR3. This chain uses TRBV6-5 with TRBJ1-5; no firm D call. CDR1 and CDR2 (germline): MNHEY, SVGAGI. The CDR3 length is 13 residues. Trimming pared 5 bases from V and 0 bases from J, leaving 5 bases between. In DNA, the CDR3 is TGTGCCAGCAGTACTGGTAGCAATCAGCCCCAGCATTTT. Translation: CASSTGSNQPQHF.

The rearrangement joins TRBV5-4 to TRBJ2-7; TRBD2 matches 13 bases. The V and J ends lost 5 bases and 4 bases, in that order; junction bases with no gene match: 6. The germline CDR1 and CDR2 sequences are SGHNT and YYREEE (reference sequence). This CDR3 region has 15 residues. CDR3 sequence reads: CASSRGLAGSYEQYF. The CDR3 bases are TGTGCCAGCAGTCGGGGACTAGCGGGATCGTACGAGCAGTACTTC.

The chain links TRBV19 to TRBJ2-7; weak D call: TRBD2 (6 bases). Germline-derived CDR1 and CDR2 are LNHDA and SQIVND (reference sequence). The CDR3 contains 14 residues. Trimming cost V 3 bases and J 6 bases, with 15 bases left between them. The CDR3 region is CASSIPGYGGEQYF. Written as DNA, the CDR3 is TGTGCCAGTAGTATCCCAGGGTACGGGGGCGAGCAGTACTTC.

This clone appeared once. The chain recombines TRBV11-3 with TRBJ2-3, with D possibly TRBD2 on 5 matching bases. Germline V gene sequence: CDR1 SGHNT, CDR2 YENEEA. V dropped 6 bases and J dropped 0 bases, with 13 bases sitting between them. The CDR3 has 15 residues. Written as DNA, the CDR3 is TGTGCCAGCAGTCCGGGAACCACTAGCACAGATACGCAGTATTTT. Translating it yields CASSPGTTSTDTQYF.

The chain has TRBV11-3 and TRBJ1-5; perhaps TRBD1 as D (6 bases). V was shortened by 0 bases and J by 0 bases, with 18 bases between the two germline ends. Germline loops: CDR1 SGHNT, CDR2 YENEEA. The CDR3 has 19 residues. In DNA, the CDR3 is TGTGCCAGCAGCTTAGACTTTGCCAGGACAGCTTATAGCAATCAGCCCCAGCATTTT. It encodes CASSLDFARTAYSNQPQHF.

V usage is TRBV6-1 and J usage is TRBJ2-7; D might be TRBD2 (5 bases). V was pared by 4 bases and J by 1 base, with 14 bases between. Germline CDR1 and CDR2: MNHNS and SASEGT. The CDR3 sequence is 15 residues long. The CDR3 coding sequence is TGTGCCAGCAGTGTTGTCAGCGGCGGGTCCTACGAGCAGTACTTC. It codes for CASSVVSGGSYEQYF.

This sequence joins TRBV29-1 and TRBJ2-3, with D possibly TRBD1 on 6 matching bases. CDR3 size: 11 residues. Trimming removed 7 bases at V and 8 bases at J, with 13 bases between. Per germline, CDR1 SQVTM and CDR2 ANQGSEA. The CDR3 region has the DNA TGCAGCGCCCCTACACAGGGTACGCAGTATTTT. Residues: CSAPTQGTQYF.

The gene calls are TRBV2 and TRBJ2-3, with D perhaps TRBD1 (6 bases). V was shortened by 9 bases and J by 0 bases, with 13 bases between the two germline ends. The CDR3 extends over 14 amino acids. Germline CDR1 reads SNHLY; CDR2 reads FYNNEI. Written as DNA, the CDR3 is TGTGCCAGAACGAGGGGGATTAGCACAGATACGCAGTATTTT. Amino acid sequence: CARTRGISTDTQYF.

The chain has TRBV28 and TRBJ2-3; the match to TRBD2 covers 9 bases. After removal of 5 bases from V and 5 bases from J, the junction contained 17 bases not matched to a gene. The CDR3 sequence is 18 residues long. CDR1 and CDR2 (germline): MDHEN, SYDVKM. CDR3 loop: CASSPTGPLAGLGDTQYF. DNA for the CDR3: TGTGCCAGCAGTCCCACTGGTCCCCTAGCGGGGCTTGGAGATACGCAGTATTTT.

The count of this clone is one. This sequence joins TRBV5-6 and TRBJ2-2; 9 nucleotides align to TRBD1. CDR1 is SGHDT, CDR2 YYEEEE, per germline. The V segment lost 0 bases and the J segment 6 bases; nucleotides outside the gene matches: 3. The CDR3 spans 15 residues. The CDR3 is CASSLGTGEAGELFF. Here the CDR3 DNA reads TGTGCCAGCAGCTTGGGGACAGGGGAGGCCGGGGAGCTGTTTTTT.

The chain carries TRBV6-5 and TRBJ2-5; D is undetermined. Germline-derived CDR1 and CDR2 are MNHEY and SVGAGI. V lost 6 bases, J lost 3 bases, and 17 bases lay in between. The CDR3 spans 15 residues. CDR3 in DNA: TGTGCCAGCAGCCCACCATGGGCCCTTAAAGAGACCCAGTACTTC. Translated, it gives CASSPPWALKETQYF.

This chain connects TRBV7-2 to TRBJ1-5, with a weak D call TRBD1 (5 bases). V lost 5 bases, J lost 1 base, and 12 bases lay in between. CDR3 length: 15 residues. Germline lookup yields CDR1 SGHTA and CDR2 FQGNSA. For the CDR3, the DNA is TGTGCCAGCAGCCAAACAAGGGGAAGCAATCAGCCCCAGCATTTT. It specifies CASSQTRGSNQPQHF.